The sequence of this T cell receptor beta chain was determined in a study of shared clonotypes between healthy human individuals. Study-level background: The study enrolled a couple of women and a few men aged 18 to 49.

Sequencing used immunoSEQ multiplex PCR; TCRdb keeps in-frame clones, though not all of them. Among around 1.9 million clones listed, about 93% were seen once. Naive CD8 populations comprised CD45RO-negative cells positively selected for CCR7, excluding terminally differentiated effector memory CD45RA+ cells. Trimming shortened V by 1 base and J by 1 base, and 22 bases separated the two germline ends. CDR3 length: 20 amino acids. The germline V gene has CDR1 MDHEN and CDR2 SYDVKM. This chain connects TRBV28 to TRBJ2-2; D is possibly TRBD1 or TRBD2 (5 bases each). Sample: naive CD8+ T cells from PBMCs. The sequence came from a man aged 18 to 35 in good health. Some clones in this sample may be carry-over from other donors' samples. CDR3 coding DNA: TGTGCCAGCAGTTTATACTTCGAGACCGGGACCCTGGGGAACACCGGGGAGCTGTTTTTT. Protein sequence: CASSLYFETGTLGNTGELFF.